The rows below give T cell receptor beta chains drawn from one sample of a study of T cell changes during pregnancy in multiple sclerosis. Clones were sequenced by immunoSEQ multiplex PCR, and TCRdb holds only the in-frame ones, with some missing. The repertoire consists of roughly 20,000 clones, with approximately 89% occurring once and the leading ten covering roughly 0.7%. The sample was CD4+ T cells from peripheral blood mononuclear cells, taken in the third trimester of pregnancy. The source is a female donor with multiple sclerosis, enrolled in a pregnancy study. CDR3s include the opening cysteine and the closing phenylalanine or tryptophan. A D gene is named only where the DNA matches it firmly. Part of the rows lack a size; the others show once, few, many or a class for expanded clones.

clone size,J gene,V gene,D gene,CDR3 DNA,CDR3 protein
-,TRBJ2-1,TRBV7-8,TRBD1,TGTGCCAGCAGCTTAGCATTCGGGTCGTGGGACAGGGAGGGGTCAGGCAATGAGCAGTTCTTC,CASSLAFGSWDREGSGNEQFF
-,TRBJ1-1,TRBV5-1,-,TGCGCCAGCAGCTTGTTTGCGGGCGCCGACACTGAAGCTTTCTTT,CASSLFAGADTEAFF
-,TRBJ1-5,TRBV18,-,TGTGCCAGCTCACGATTCCAGGTTCATAGCAATCAGCCCCAGCATTTT,CASSRFQVHSNQPQHF
-,TRBJ2-3,TRBV4-3,TRBD1,TGCGCCAGCACTGAAGAATACAGGGGGTCACGAGATACGCAGTATTTT,CASTEEYRGSRDTQYF
once,TRBJ1-5,TRBV19,-,TGTGCCAGTCAAAGTGGGACATCAAATCAGCCCCAGCATTTT,CASQSGTSNQPQHF
-,TRBJ1-5,TRBV7-8,TRBD1,TGTGCCAGCAGCTTATGGACAGGGAATCAGCCCCAGCATTTT,CASSLWTGNQPQHF
-,TRBJ2-1,TRBV4-3,TRBD2,TGCGCCAGCAGCCAAGATCTAGCGGGGTTTTATGAGCAGTTCTTC,CASSQDLAGFYEQFF
-,TRBJ1-1,TRBV4-3,-,TGCGCCAGCAGCCAAGATCTTAGGGGCCGTGAAGCTTTCTTT,CASSQDLRGREAFF
-,TRBJ2-3,TRBV5-1,TRBD1,TGCGCCAGCAGCTTGGGGGGACAGGTAACAGATACGCAGTATTTT,CASSLGGQVTDTQYF
-,TRBJ2-3,TRBV15,-,TGTGCCACCAGCAGAGTGGGCTACACAGATACGCAGTATTTT,CATSRVGYTDTQYF
-,TRBJ1-6,TRBV5-1,-,TGCGCCAGCAGCTTGGGACAGACGAATTCACCCCTCCACTTT,CASSLGQTNSPLHF
-,TRBJ2-7,TRBV19,-,TGTGCCAGTAGTACTAGACCCCATCGGGGGTTCTACGAGCAGTACTTC,CASSTRPHRGFYEQYF
-,TRBJ1-1,TRBV2,-,TGTGCCAGCAGAAAGTGGGGGGACACTGAAGCTTTCTTT,CASRKWGDTEAFF
-,TRBJ2-3,TRBV9,-,TGTGCCAGCAGCGTAGAACAGGGTAGGACAGATACGCAGTATTTT,CASSVEQGRTDTQYF
-,TRBJ2-7,TRBV28,-,TGTGCCAGCACCATTGGGGCAGATACCTACGAGCAGTACTTC,CASTIGADTYEQYF
-,TRBJ2-7,TRBV11-2,-,TGTGCCAGCACCTTATGGTCCCAGGGCGAGCAGTACTTC,CASTLWSQGEQYF
-,TRBJ1-1,TRBV18,-,TGTGCCAGCTCACCAACAAGGGGTAACACTGAAGCTTTCTTT,CASSPTRGNTEAFF
-,TRBJ2-1,TRBV19,TRBD1,TGTGCCAGTAGTCTGGACAGGCCTACGTACAATGAGCAGTTCTTC,CASSLDRPTYNEQFF
-,TRBJ2-5,TRBV7-2,-,TGTGCCAGCAGCATATTGGAGACCCAGTACTTC,CASSILETQYF
-,TRBJ1-4,TRBV4-3,-,TGCGCCAGCAGCCAAGATGTGAGGGTCGCAACTAATGAAAAACTGTTTTTT,CASSQDVRVATNEKLFF
-,TRBJ1-5,TRBV28,-,TGTGCCAGCAGCCCACTCGACAGGAGCAATCAGCCCCAGCATTTT,CASSPLDRSNQPQHF
-,TRBJ1-1,TRBV10-3,-,TGTGCCATCATGGTTACAGACAACACTGAAGCTTTCTTT,CAIMVTDNTEAFF
-,TRBJ2-1,TRBV19,-,TGTGCCAGTAGTATTGGTCCAGGGTTCAATGAGCAGTTCTTC,CASSIGPGFNEQFF
-,TRBJ1-1,TRBV29-1,-,TGCAGCGCTTCCGAGGGAACCAACACTGAAGCTTTCTTT,CSASEGTNTEAFF
-,TRBJ2-2,TRBV5-1,TRBD2,TGCGCCAGCAGCTCTGGACTAGCAAATGCCGGGGAGCTGTTTTTT,CASSSGLANAGELFF
-,TRBJ1-5,TRBV19,-,TGTGCCAGTAGTATAGTAAGGGGGAATCAGCCCCAGCATTTT,CASSIVRGNQPQHF
-,TRBJ1-2,TRBV18,TRBD1,TGTGCCAGCTCCCCTCAGACAGGGGAACGCTATGGCTACACCTTC,CASSPQTGERYGYTF
-,TRBJ2-7,TRBV7-9,-,TGTGCCAGCAGCTTAGCGCACGGGTCCAACTCCTACGAGCAGTACTTC,CASSLAHGSNSYEQYF
-,TRBJ1-1,TRBV18,-,TGTGCCAGCTCACCACGAGCTGAAGGGGCCGCCACTGAAGCTTTCTTT,CASSPRAEGAATEAFF
-,TRBJ1-5,TRBV18,-,TGTGCCAGCTCACTCCCCGAGGGGCCCCAGCATTTT,CASSLPEGPQHF
-,TRBJ1-2,TRBV2,TRBD1,TGTGCCAGCAGGAAGACAGGGGGAGGCTACACCTTC,CASRKTGGGYTF
-,TRBJ1-6,TRBV18,-,TGTGCCAGCTCACCCAGGACTCCTGGCTCCTATAATTCACCCCTCCACTTT,CASSPRTPGSYNSPLHF
-,TRBJ2-2,TRBV19,TRBD1,TGTGCCAGTAGTCCACGGGACAGGGGGGCCGGGGAGCTGTTTTTT,CASSPRDRGAGELFF
-,TRBJ1-1,TRBV7-8,-,TGTGCCAGCGCACTTTCCGGGAACACTGAAGCTTTCTTT,CASALSGNTEAFF
-,TRBJ1-4,TRBV11-3,TRBD1,TGTGCCAGCAGCTTAAGCCCCGAGGGGGCGGCTAATGAAAAACTGTTTTTT,CASSLSPEGAANEKLFF
-,TRBJ1-2,TRBV2,TRBD1,TGTGCCAGCAGGGCCGGGACAGACATAAACTATGGCTACACCTTC,CASRAGTDINYGYTF
-,TRBJ2-7,TRBV15,-,TGTGCCACCAGCAGACCCCGGGGGGAGCAGTACTTC,CATSRPRGEQYF
once,TRBJ2-7,TRBV10-3,-,TGTGCCGTAACCCCGGGACAAAGCTCCTACGAGCAGTACTTC,CAVTPGQSSYEQYF
-,TRBJ2-3,TRBV7-9,-,TGTGCCAGCAGCCCCGCCCTGACTTCCTTTCCGCAGTATTTT,CASSPALTSFPQYF
-,TRBJ2-3,TRBV4-1,-,TGCGCCAGCAGCCCCTACTCCCGGGGTAGCACAGATACGCAGTATTTT,CASSPYSRGSTDTQYF
-,TRBJ1-5,TRBV5-1,TRBD1,TGCGCCAGCAGCCCAGGGGGTTATAGCAATCAGCCCCAGCATTTT,CASSPGGYSNQPQHF
-,TRBJ1-4,TRBV19,TRBD1,TGTGCCAGTAGTATCAGGGGGAGTGAAAAACTGTTTTTT,CASSIRGSEKLFF
-,TRBJ1-2,TRBV5-6,-,TGTGCCAGCAGCTTGGTCGGGACTTGGGGCTACACCTTC,CASSLVGTWGYTF
-,TRBJ1-2,TRBV4-2,TRBD1,TGTGCCAGCAGCCACCCAGGGGGAGATGACTATGGCTACACCTTC,CASSHPGGDDYGYTF
-,TRBJ2-3,TRBV5-1,TRBD1,TGCGCCAGCAGCTTTAACAGGGGATCTACAGATACGCAGTATTTT,CASSFNRGSTDTQYF
few,TRBJ2-5,TRBV29-1,TRBD1,TGCAGCTCCCTTGGGACAGCGGAGACCCAGTACTTC,CSSLGTAETQYF
-,TRBJ1-1,TRBV4-1,-,TGCGCCAGCAGCCCCATGGACAGTCGGAACACTGAAGCTTTCTTT,CASSPMDSRNTEAFF
-,TRBJ1-6,TRBV7-2,-,TGTGCCAGCAGCCCCCAGGCTGATTCACCCCTCCACTTT,CASSPQADSPLHF
-,TRBJ1-2,TRBV9,-,TGTGCCAGCAGCGTGGACAGTGTCGACTATGGCTACACCTTC,CASSVDSVDYGYTF
-,TRBJ2-1,TRBV5-4,TRBD2,TGTGCCAGCAGCGAGGCGCGGGCTAGCGGGGGAGTATACAATGAGCAGTTCTTC,CASSEARASGGVYNEQFF
-,TRBJ1-1,TRBV5-1,-,TGCGCCAGCAGCTTGGGCGTGAGGACTGAAGCTTTCTTT,CASSLGVRTEAFF
-,TRBJ1-2,TRBV6-5,-,TGTGCCAGCAGTTACTCAGGAGTCAACTATGGCTACACCTTC,CASSYSGVNYGYTF
-,TRBJ2-5,TRBV5-6,-,TGTGCCAGCAGGCAGGACAGCCAAGAGACCCAGTACTTC,CASRQDSQETQYF
-,TRBJ1-2,TRBV6-4,-,TGTGCCAGCAGTGATAGCCAGGGGCGAGGAGGCTACACCTTC,CASSDSQGRGGYTF
-,TRBJ1-6,TRBV5-6,TRBD1,TGTGCCAGCAGCTCGACCGGGACAGGGCGTTCACCCCTCCACTTT,CASSSTGTGRSPLHF
-,TRBJ1-1,TRBV6-1,-,TGTGCCAGCAGTGGACTAAAAGCTCGGGGCACTGAAGCTTTCTTT,CASSGLKARGTEAFF
-,TRBJ2-5,TRBV5-4,TRBD2,TGTGCCAGCAGCACGGGGGGGCGGGAGACCCAGTACTTC,CASSTGGRETQYF